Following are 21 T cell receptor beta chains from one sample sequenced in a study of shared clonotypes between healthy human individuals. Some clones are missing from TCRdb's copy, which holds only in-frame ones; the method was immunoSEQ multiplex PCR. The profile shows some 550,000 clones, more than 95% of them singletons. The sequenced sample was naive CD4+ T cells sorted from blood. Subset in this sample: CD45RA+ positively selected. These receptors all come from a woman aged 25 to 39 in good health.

Here the CDR3 reads CASSPERGREGTGELFF. Written as DNA, the CDR3 is TGTGCCAGCAGCCCGGAGAGGGGGCGGGAGGGCACCGGGGAGCTGTTTTTT. V usage is TRBV5-4 and J usage is TRBJ2-2, with TRBD2 matching 9 bases. The CDR3 is made up of 17 amino acids. Germline CDR1 is SGHNT and CDR2 is YYREEE (reference sequence). With V trimmed by 4 bases and J by 4 bases, 11 bases remained unmatched.

DNA of the CDR3: TGTGCCGCAGGGATTAGCGGGCCTACCTACAATGAGCAGTTCTTC. Translated: CAAGISGPTYNEQFF. The gene calls are TRBV6-1 and TRBJ2-1; 7 bases fit TRBD2. J was trimmed by 2 bases and V by 11 bases; bases with no gene match: 12. The CDR3 is made up of 15 amino acids. Per germline, CDR1 MNHNS and CDR2 SASEGT.

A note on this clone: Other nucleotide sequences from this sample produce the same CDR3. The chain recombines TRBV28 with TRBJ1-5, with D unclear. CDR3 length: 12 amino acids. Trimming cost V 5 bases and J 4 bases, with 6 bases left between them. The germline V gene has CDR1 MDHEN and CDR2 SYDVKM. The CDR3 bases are TGTGCCAGCAGTCTCCAAAATCAGCCCCAGCATTTT. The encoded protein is CASSLQNQPQHF.

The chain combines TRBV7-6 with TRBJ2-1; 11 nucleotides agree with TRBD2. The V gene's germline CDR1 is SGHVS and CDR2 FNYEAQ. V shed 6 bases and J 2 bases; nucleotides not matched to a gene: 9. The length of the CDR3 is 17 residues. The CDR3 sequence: CASSREVAGGPYNEQFF. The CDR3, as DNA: TGTGCCAGCAGTCGAGAGGTAGCGGGAGGGCCCTACAATGAGCAGTTCTTC.

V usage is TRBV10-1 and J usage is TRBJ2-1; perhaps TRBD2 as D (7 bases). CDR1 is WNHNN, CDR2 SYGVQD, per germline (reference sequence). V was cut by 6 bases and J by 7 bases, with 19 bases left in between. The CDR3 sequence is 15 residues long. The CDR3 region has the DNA TGCGCCAGCAGCGCTGGGGGGCAGGGAGGGAATGAGCAGTTCTTC. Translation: CASSAGGQGGNEQFF.

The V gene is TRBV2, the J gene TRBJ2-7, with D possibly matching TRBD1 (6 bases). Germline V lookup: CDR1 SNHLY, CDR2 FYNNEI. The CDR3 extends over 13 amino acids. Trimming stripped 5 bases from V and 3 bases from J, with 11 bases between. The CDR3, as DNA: TGTGCCAGCAGTTATATCAGGGGCTACGAGCAGTACTTC. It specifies CASSYIRGYEQYF.

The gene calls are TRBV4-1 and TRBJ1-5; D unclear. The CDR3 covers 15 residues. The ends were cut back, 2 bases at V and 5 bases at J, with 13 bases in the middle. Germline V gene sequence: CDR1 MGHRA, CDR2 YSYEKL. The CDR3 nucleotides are TGCGCCAGCAGCCAAAGAGAAACGGTGGATCAGCCCCAGCATTTT. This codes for CASSQRETVDQPQHF.

The CDR3 reads CASSLWSPQIHYEQYF. CDR3 bases: TGTGCCAGCAGTTTATGGTCTCCGCAGATACACTACGAGCAGTACTTC. This chain links TRBV28 with TRBJ2-7; D is undetermined. Germline V lookup: CDR1 MDHEN, CDR2 SYDVKM. The CDR3 contains 16 residues. V lost 0 bases and J lost 3, with 15 bases in between. The full variable domain, completed using reference TRBV28 and TRBJ2-7, is DVKVTQSSRYLVKRTGEKVFLECVQDMDHENMFWYRQDPGLGLRLIYFSYDVKMKEKGDIPEGYSVSREKKERFSLILESASTNQTSMYLCASSLWSPQIHYEQYFGPGTRLTVT.

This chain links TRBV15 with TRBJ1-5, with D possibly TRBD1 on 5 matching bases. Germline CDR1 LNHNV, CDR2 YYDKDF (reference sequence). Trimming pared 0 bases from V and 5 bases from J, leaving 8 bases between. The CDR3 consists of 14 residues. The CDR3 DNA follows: TGTGCCACCAGCAGAGATCGAGGGGATCAGCCCCAGCATTTT. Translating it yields CATSRDRGDQPQHF. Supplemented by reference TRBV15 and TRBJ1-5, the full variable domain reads DAMVIQNPRYQVTQFGKPVTLSCSQTLNHNVMYWYQQKSSQAPKLLFHYYDKDFNNEADTPDNFQSRRPNTSFCFLDIRSPGLGDTAMYLCATSRDRGDQPQHFGDGTRLSIL.

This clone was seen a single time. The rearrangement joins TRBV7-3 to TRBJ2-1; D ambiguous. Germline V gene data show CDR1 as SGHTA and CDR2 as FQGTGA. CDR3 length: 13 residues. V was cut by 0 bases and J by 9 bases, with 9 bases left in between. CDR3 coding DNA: TGTGCCAGCAGCTTAACTGCGGCGAGTGAGCAGTTCTTC. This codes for CASSLTAASEQFF.

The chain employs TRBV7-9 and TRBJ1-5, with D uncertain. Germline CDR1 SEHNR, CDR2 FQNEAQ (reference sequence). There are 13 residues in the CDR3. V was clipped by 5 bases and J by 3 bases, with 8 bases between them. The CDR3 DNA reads TGTGCCAGCAGCCCCTTGCACAATCAGCCCCAGCATTTT. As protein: CASSPLHNQPQHF.

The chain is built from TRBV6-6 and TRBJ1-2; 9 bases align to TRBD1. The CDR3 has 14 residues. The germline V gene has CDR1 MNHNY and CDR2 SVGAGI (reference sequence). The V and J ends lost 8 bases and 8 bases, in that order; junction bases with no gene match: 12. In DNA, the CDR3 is TGTGCCAGCCGTCTCTTAGGACAGGGGAAAGGCTACACCTTC. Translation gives CASRLLGQGKGYTF.

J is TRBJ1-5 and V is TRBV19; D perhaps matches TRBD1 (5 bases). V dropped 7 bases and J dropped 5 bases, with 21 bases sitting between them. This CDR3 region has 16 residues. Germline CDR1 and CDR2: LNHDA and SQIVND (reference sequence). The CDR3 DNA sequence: TGTGCCAGTACCCCTGGTCGGGGGAGGGCACATCAGCCCCAGCATTTT. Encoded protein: CASTPGRGRAHQPQHF.

Here the CDR3 DNA reads TGTGCCAGCAGCTTGGTTCTCGGCCAGGGACAAGAGACCCAGTACTTC. Encoded protein: CASSLVLGQGQETQYF. The J gene is TRBJ2-5, the V gene TRBV5-5, with D possibly TRBD1 on 5 matching bases. V was clipped by 0 bases and J by 2 bases, with 14 bases between them. This CDR3 has 16 residues. Germline V gene lookup returns CDR1 SGHKS and CDR2 YYEKEE (reference sequence).

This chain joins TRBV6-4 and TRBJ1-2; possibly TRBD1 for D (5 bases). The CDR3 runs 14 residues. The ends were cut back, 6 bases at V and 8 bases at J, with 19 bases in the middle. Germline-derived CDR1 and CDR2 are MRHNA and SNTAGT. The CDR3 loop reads CASREGTSHEGYTF. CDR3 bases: TGTGCCAGCAGAGAAGGGACTTCTCATGAAGGCTACACCTTC.

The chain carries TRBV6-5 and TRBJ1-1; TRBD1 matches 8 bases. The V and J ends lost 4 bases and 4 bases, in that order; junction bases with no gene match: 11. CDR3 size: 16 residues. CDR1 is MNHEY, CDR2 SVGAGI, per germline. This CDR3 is CASSSPRTGLGTEAFF. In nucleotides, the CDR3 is TGTGCCAGCAGTTCACCCAGGACAGGGTTAGGCACTGAAGCTTTCTTT.

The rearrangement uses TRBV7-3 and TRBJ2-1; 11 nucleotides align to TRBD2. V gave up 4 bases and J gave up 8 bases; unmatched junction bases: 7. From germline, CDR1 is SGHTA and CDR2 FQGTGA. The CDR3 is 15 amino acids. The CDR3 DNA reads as TGTGCCAGCAGCTCTTTAGCGGGAGGGGAGCATGAGCAGTTCTTC. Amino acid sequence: CASSSLAGGEHEQFF.

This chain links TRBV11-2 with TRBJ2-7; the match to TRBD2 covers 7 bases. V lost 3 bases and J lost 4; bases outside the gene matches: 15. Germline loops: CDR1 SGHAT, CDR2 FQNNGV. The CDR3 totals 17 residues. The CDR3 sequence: CASSFFITRDYLYEQYF. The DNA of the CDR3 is TGTGCCAGCAGCTTTTTTATCACAAGGGACTACCTATACGAGCAGTACTTC.

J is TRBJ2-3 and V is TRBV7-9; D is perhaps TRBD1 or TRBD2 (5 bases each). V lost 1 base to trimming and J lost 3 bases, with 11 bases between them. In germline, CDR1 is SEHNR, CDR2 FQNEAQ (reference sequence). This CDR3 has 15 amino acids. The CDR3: CASSLVGDVTDTQYF. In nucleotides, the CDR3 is TGTGCCAGCAGCTTAGTGGGGGATGTGACAGATACGCAGTATTTT.

CDR3 residues: CASSPRDRGYYEQYF. In DNA form, the CDR3 reads TGTGCCAGCAGCCCCCGGGACAGGGGTTATTACGAGCAGTACTTC. The V call is TRBV5-4, the J call TRBJ2-7, with TRBD1 identical over 10 bases. Germline V gene sequence: CDR1 SGHNT, CDR2 YYREEE (reference sequence). V lost 4 bases to trimming and J lost 4 bases; unmatched junction nucleotides: 8. The CDR3 contains 15 residues.

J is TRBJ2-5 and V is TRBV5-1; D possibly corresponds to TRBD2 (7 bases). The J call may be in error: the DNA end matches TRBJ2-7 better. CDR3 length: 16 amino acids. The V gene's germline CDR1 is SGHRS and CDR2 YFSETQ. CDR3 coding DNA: TGCGCCAGCAGCCCGCCAGGAAGGGGGAGGGTGTACGAGCAGTACTTC. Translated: CASSPPGRGRVYEQYF.